A selection of T cell receptor beta chains follows, all from one sample in a study of PD-1 blockade in mismatch repair-deficient tumors. TCRdb's copy holds only in-frame clones and misses some; the assay was immunoSEQ multiplex PCR. The sample has approximately 51,000 clones, around 85% seen once. The sample here was peripheral blood, taken more than 19 weeks after starting pembrolizumab. All receptors derive from an adult with mismatch repair-deficient cancer. CDR3s include the opening cysteine and the closing phenylalanine or tryptophan. A D gene is named only where the DNA matches it firmly. Clone size is stated in some rows and not others, as once, few, many or a class when expanded.

v_call: TRBV9
clone_size: once
j_call: TRBJ2-5
d_call: -
cdr3_nt: TGTGCCAGCAGCGTAGCAGGGAGGCAAGAGACCCAGTACTTC
cdr3_aa: CASSVAGRQETQYF

v_call: TRBV2
clone_size: -
j_call: TRBJ1-1
d_call: TRBD1
cdr3_nt: TGTGCCAGCAGACAGGACAGGGGTATGAACACTGAAGCTTTCTTT
cdr3_aa: CASRQDRGMNTEAFF

v_call: TRBV5-4
clone_size: -
j_call: TRBJ1-2
d_call: -
cdr3_nt: TGTGCCAGCAGCCGGGTAGAGAACTATGGCTACACCTTC
cdr3_aa: CASSRVENYGYTF

v_call: TRBV15
clone_size: few
j_call: TRBJ1-1
d_call: -
cdr3_nt: TGTGCCACCAGCGACAGTTATGAAGCTTTCTTT
cdr3_aa: CATSDSYEAFF

v_call: TRBV9
clone_size: -
j_call: TRBJ2-3
d_call: -
cdr3_nt: TGTGCCAGCAGCTCAGGGGCCCCCGCGGGAGGCACAGATACGCAGTATTTT
cdr3_aa: CASSSGAPAGGTDTQYF

v_call: TRBV29-1
clone_size: -
j_call: TRBJ2-1
d_call: -
cdr3_nt: TGCAGCGTTGAGCTGTCGAATGAGCAGTTCTTC
cdr3_aa: CSVELSNEQFF

v_call: TRBV6-6
clone_size: -
j_call: TRBJ2-1
d_call: -
cdr3_nt: TGTGCCAGCTCTTCGAATGAGCAGTTCTTC
cdr3_aa: CASSSNEQFF

v_call: TRBV6-6
clone_size: -
j_call: TRBJ1-2
d_call: -
cdr3_nt: TGTGCCAGCAGTTACCCCACTGGAAATAACTATGGCTACACCTTC
cdr3_aa: CASSYPTGNNYGYTF

v_call: TRBV14
clone_size: -
j_call: TRBJ2-1
d_call: TRBD2
cdr3_nt: TGTGCCAGCAGCCCACTAGCGGGAGGGACCTACAATGAGCAGTTCTTC
cdr3_aa: CASSPLAGGTYNEQFF

v_call: TRBV9
clone_size: few
j_call: TRBJ1-1
d_call: -
cdr3_nt: TGTGCCAGCAGCGCTCCGACAGGACCTGAAGCTTTCTTT
cdr3_aa: CASSAPTGPEAFF

v_call: TRBV7-2
clone_size: once
j_call: TRBJ2-1
d_call: TRBD2
cdr3_nt: TGTGCCAGCAGCCCCGGGACTAGCTTCAATGAGCAGTTCTTC
cdr3_aa: CASSPGTSFNEQFF

v_call: TRBV7-7
clone_size: -
j_call: TRBJ2-1
d_call: TRBD2
cdr3_nt: TGTGCTAGCAGCGAAGGGACTAGCGGGATTTTTGAGCAGTTCTTC
cdr3_aa: CASSEGTSGIFEQFF

v_call: TRBV28
clone_size: -
j_call: TRBJ1-2
d_call: -
cdr3_nt: TGTGCCAGCAGGGACGGTAACTTAGGTACGCCCTATGGCTACACCTTC
cdr3_aa: CASRDGNLGTPYGYTF

v_call: TRBV6-1
clone_size: -
j_call: TRBJ2-3
d_call: TRBD2
cdr3_nt: TGTGCCAGCAGTGAATTTGTGGGACTAGCGACAGATACGCAGTATTTT
cdr3_aa: CASSEFVGLATDTQYF

v_call: TRBV5-6
clone_size: -
j_call: TRBJ2-7
d_call: TRBD2
cdr3_nt: TGTGCCAGCAGCTCCACCGGACTAGCGGGAGTTTCCTACGAGCAGTACTTC
cdr3_aa: CASSSTGLAGVSYEQYF

v_call: TRBV5-5
clone_size: -
j_call: TRBJ2-1
d_call: TRBD2
cdr3_nt: TGTGCCAGCAGCCCCCAGGCTAGCGGGAGATTGAATGAGCAGTTCTTC
cdr3_aa: CASSPQASGRLNEQFF

v_call: TRBV7-2
clone_size: -
j_call: TRBJ2-2
d_call: -
cdr3_nt: TGTGCCAGCAGCCGGGGACTGGATACCGGGGAGCTGTTTTTT
cdr3_aa: CASSRGLDTGELFF

v_call: TRBV5-6
clone_size: -
j_call: TRBJ2-5
d_call: TRBD2
cdr3_nt: TGTGCCAGCAGCGCCGGGACTAGCGGGGGACAAGAGACCCAGTACTTC
cdr3_aa: CASSAGTSGGQETQYF

v_call: TRBV28
clone_size: -
j_call: TRBJ1-5
d_call: TRBD1
cdr3_nt: TGTGCCAGCAGCTACAGGGGCCAGCCCCAGCATTTT
cdr3_aa: CASSYRGQPQHF

v_call: TRBV11-2
clone_size: -
j_call: TRBJ2-3
d_call: -
cdr3_nt: TGTGCCAGCAGTTCTCTCCCCGTCGGGCGGGGTAAGGCAGATACGCAGTATTTT
cdr3_aa: CASSSLPVGRGKADTQYF

v_call: TRBV6-6
clone_size: -
j_call: TRBJ1-1
d_call: -
cdr3_nt: TGTGCCAGCAGCCCGATCCCCACTGAAGCTTTCTTT
cdr3_aa: CASSPIPTEAFF

v_call: TRBV2
clone_size: medium-sized
j_call: TRBJ2-7
d_call: -
cdr3_nt: TGTGCCAGCAGATATGGGGTTATCGAGCAGTACTTC
cdr3_aa: CASRYGVIEQYF

v_call: TRBV6-7
clone_size: few
j_call: TRBJ1-2
d_call: -
cdr3_nt: TGTGCCAGCAGTTACTCGACGTCGCCGGTAGCTGGCTACACCTTC
cdr3_aa: CASSYSTSPVAGYTF

v_call: TRBV29-1
clone_size: few
j_call: TRBJ1-3
d_call: TRBD1
cdr3_nt: TGCAGCGTTGAAGAGGGGACAGGCCTCTCTGGAAACACCATATATTTT
cdr3_aa: CSVEEGTGLSGNTIYF

v_call: TRBV9
clone_size: -
j_call: TRBJ1-3
d_call: -
cdr3_nt: TGTGCCAGCAGCGTAGGCGGGAGCTCTGGAAACACCATATATTTT
cdr3_aa: CASSVGGSSGNTIYF

v_call: TRBV5-4
clone_size: -
j_call: TRBJ1-1
d_call: TRBD1
cdr3_nt: TGTGCCAGCAGCTTAGGACTAGGACAGGGAAACTCTGAAGCTTTCTTT
cdr3_aa: CASSLGLGQGNSEAFF

v_call: TRBV5-5
clone_size: -
j_call: TRBJ1-4
d_call: -
cdr3_nt: TGTGCCAGCAGCTATCAGGGATTGAGGGATGAAAAACTGTTTTTT
cdr3_aa: CASSYQGLRDEKLFF

v_call: TRBV6-6
clone_size: few
j_call: TRBJ1-2
d_call: -
cdr3_nt: TGTGCCAGCAGTTGGGTGGGCGCGGACCGATATGGCTACACCTTC
cdr3_aa: CASSWVGADRYGYTF

v_call: TRBV30
clone_size: few
j_call: TRBJ1-1
d_call: -
cdr3_nt: TGTGCCGGAGAAAGGAACACTGAAGCTTTCTTT
cdr3_aa: CAGERNTEAFF

v_call: TRBV27
clone_size: -
j_call: TRBJ1-1
d_call: TRBD1
cdr3_nt: TGTGCCAGCAGTTTATCGGGGACAGTGAACACTGAAGCTTTCTTT
cdr3_aa: CASSLSGTVNTEAFF

v_call: TRBV6-5
clone_size: -
j_call: TRBJ1-3
d_call: -
cdr3_nt: TGTGCCAGCAGCCTCAGAGCCTCTGGAAACACCATATATTTT
cdr3_aa: CASSLRASGNTIYF

v_call: TRBV6-5
clone_size: -
j_call: TRBJ1-2
d_call: -
cdr3_nt: TGTGCCAGCTCACAGGATTTCTATGGCTACACCTTC
cdr3_aa: CASSQDFYGYTF

v_call: TRBV5-4
clone_size: -
j_call: TRBJ2-3
d_call: -
cdr3_nt: TGTGCCAGCAGCTTGGAATCAGGGGCACGCGATACGCAGTATTTT
cdr3_aa: CASSLESGARDTQYF

v_call: TRBV9
clone_size: -
j_call: TRBJ1-2
d_call: -
cdr3_nt: TGTGCCAGCAGCGTAGGGGGGCTTAACTATGGCTACACCTTC
cdr3_aa: CASSVGGLNYGYTF

v_call: TRBV5-1
clone_size: -
j_call: TRBJ2-1
d_call: TRBD1
cdr3_nt: TGCGCCAGCAGCTTGATGACAGGGGGCGGAAATGAGCAGTTCTTC
cdr3_aa: CASSLMTGGGNEQFF

v_call: TRBV9
clone_size: few
j_call: TRBJ2-7
d_call: -
cdr3_nt: TGTGCCAGCAGCCCAAGTGGGGGCACAGGGTCCTACGAGCAGTACTTC
cdr3_aa: CASSPSGGTGSYEQYF

v_call: TRBV5-1
clone_size: few
j_call: TRBJ1-1
d_call: -
cdr3_nt: TGCGCCAGCAGGAGGGTGAAGGACACTGAAGCTTTCTTT
cdr3_aa: CASRRVKDTEAFF

v_call: TRBV11-3
clone_size: -
j_call: TRBJ1-2
d_call: -
cdr3_nt: TGTGCCAGCAGTCCCAGCTCAGGGGTTCAGAATTATGGCTACACCTTC
cdr3_aa: CASSPSSGVQNYGYTF

v_call: TRBV5-6
clone_size: -
j_call: TRBJ2-7
d_call: -
cdr3_nt: TGTGCCAGCAGCTTGCCGTGGGGCCGCTCCTACGAGCAGTACTTC
cdr3_aa: CASSLPWGRSYEQYF

v_call: TRBV15
clone_size: -
j_call: TRBJ2-1
d_call: -
cdr3_nt: TGTGCCACCAGAGCCTCATACAAATCCTACAATGAGCAGTTCTTC
cdr3_aa: CATRASYKSYNEQFF

v_call: TRBV30
clone_size: -
j_call: TRBJ1-1
d_call: TRBD1
cdr3_nt: TGTGCCTGGAGTTCTGGGACAGGGCGGGTAGGGACTGAAGCTTTCTTT
cdr3_aa: CAWSSGTGRVGTEAFF